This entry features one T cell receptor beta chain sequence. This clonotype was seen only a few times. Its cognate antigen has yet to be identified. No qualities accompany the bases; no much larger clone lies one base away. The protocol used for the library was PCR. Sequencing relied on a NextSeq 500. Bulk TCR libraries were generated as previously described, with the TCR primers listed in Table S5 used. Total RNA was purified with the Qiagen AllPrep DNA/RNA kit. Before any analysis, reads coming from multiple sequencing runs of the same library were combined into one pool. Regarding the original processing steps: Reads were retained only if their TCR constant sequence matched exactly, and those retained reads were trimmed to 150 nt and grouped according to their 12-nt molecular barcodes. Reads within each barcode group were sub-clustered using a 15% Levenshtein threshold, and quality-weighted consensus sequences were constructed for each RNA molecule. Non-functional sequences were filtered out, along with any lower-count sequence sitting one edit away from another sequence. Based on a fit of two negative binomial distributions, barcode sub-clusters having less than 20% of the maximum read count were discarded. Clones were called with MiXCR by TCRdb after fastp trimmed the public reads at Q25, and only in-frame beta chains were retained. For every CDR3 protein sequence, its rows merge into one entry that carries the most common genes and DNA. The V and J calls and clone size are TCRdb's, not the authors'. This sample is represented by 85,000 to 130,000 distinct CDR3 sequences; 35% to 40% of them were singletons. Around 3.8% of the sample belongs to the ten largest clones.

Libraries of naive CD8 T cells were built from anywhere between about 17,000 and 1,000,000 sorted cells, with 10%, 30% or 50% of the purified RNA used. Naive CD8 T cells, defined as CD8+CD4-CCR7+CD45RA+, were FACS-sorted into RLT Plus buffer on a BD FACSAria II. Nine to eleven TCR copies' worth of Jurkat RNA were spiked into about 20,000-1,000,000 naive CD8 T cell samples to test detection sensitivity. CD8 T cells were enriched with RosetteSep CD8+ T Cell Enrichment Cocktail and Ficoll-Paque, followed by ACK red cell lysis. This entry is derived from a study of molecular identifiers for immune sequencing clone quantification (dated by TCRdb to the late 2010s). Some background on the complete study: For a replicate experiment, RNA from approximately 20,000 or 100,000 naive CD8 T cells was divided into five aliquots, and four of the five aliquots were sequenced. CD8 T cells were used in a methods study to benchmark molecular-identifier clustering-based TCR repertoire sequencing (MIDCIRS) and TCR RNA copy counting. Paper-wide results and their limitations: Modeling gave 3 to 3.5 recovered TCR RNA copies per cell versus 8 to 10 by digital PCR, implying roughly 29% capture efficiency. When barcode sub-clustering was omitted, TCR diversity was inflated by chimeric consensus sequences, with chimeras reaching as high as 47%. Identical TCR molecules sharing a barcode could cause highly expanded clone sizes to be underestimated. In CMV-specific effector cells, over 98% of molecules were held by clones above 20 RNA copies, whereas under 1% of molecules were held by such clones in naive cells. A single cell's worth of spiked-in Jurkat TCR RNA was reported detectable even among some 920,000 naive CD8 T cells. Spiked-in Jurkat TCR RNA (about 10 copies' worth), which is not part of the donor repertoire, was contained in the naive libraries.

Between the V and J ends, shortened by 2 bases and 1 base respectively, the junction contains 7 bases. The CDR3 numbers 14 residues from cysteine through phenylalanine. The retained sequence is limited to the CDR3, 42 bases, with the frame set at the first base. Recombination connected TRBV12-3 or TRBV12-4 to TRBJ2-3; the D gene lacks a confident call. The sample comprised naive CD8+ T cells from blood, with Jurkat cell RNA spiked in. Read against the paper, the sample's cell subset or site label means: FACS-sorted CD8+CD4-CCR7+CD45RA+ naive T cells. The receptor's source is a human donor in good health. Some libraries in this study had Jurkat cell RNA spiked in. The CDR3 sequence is CASSLFGGTDTQYF. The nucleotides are TGTGCCAGCAGTTTATTTGGGGGCACAGATACGCAGTATTTT.